What follows are 26 T cell receptor beta chains derived from one specimen sequenced in a study of a mutant IDH1 vaccine in newly diagnosed glioma. The time point was: week 47, end of study. A 20-mer mutant IDH1 peptide at 300 ug was injected subcutaneously with topical imiquimod. Which antigens these TCRs recognize remains unknown. Method: immunoSEQ multiplex PCR; TCRdb's copy keeps in-frame clones and lacks some. The sample lists 30,000 to 40,000 clones; approximately 90% were seen once. The sequences come from PBMCs, collected from a glioma patient whose treatment included an IDH1 peptide vaccine. These receptors all come from a woman aged 25 to 39 with glioma.

The rearrangement links TRBV20-1 to TRBJ1-2; D is undetermined. CDR1 is DFQATT and CDR2 is SNEGSKA in the germline V gene (reference sequence). The CDR3 spans 11 residues. This CDR3 is CSSPGEGGYTF. The CDR3 bases are TGCAGCAGTCCAGGTGAGGGTGGCTACACCTTC.

The chain joins TRBV15 to TRBJ1-2, with TRBD1 as a possible D gene (5 bases). Germline values: CDR1 LNHNV, CDR2 YYDKDF (reference sequence). CDR3 length equals 15 residues. With 4 bases removed from V and 8 bases from J, the gap between germline ends came to 20 bases. The CDR3 region is CATSTPVSGVGGYTF. The CDR3 DNA reads TGTGCCACCAGCACCCCGGTTTCGGGGGTGGGGGGCTACACCTTC.

The chain recombines TRBV5-4 with TRBJ1-1; possibly TRBD1 for D (6 bases). This CDR3 is built from 13 residues. Germline CDR1 and CDR2: SGHNT and YYREEE (reference sequence). Trimming removed 1 base from V and 4 bases from J, with 8 bases in between. The CDR3 DNA reads as TGTGCCAGCAGCTTGAAGGGGGGCACTGAAGCTTTCTTT. As protein: CASSLKGGTEAFF.

The CDR3 region is CASSPEGALWGYTF. CDR3 sequence (DNA): TGTGCCAGCAGTCCCGAAGGGGCGCTTTGGGGCTACACCTTC. The J gene is TRBJ1-2, the V gene TRBV6-5; D perhaps matches TRBD1 (5 bases). Trimming shortened V by 5 bases and J by 8 bases, and 18 bases separated the two germline ends. The CDR3 runs 14 residues. Germline V gene lookup returns CDR1 MNHEY and CDR2 SVGAGI.

This sequence joins TRBV5-1 and TRBJ2-7, with 10 bases that match TRBD1. The germline V gene has CDR1 SGHRS and CDR2 YFSETQ. CDR3 size: 14 residues. Unmatched junction bases numbered 7, after V lost 4 bases and J lost 6 bases. Here the CDR3 reads CASSQGQGGREQYF. The CDR3 DNA reads TGCGCCAGCAGCCAAGGACAGGGGGGGCGCGAGCAGTACTTC.

The CDR3 bases are TGTGCCACCTCCCTGACAGCGAACACTGAAGCTTTCTTT. This gives the protein CATSLTANTEAFF. The chain recombines TRBV10-3 with TRBJ1-1, with D possibly being TRBD1 (5 bases). Germline CDR1 reads ENHRY; CDR2 reads SYGVKD. V was shortened by 10 bases and J by 1 base, with 13 bases between the two germline ends. There are 13 residues in the CDR3.

The chain uses TRBV6-6 and TRBJ2-7, with 7 nucleotides matching TRBD2. V shed 6 bases and J 0 bases; nucleotides not matched to a gene: 8. The germline gives CDR1 MNHNY, CDR2 SVGAGI (reference sequence). The CDR3 has 15 amino acids. The CDR3 sequence: CASSRDGGSSYEQYF. CDR3 nucleotide sequence: TGTGCCAGCAGCCGAGACGGGGGGTCCTCCTACGAGCAGTACTTC.

V usage is TRBV6-5 and J usage is TRBJ1-5; D gene ambiguous. Trimming removed 5 bases from V and 5 bases from J, with 7 bases in between. The CDR3 has 12 residues. Germline-derived CDR1 and CDR2 are MNHEY and SVGAGI. CDR3 nucleotides: TGTGCCAGCAGTCACCAGGATCAGCCCCAGCATTTT. Its translation: CASSHQDQPQHF.

The CDR3 protein is CAIRSAQRQETQYF. In DNA form, the CDR3 reads TGTGCCATCAGATCGGCACAGCGCCAAGAGACCCAGTACTTC. The chain joins TRBV10-3 to TRBJ2-5; D not resolved. The CDR3 runs 14 residues. With 6 bases removed from V and 1 base from J, the gap between germline ends came to 12 bases. Germline CDR1 ENHRY, CDR2 SYGVKD.

The gene calls are TRBV6-1 and TRBJ2-7; no reliable D call. CDR3 length equals 14 residues. Trimming took 3 bases from V and 5 from J, leaving 14 bases between them. The germline CDR1 and CDR2 sequences are MNHNS and SASEGT. CDR3 nucleotides: TGTGCCAGCAGTGACAAGCGCGAACCAGACGAGCAGTACTTC. This gives the protein CASSDKREPDEQYF.

The V gene is TRBV6-1, the J gene TRBJ1-2, with TRBD1 as a possible D gene (5 bases). The germline V and J ends were trimmed by 2 bases and 3 bases, with 7 bases remaining between them. Germline assignment: CDR1 MNHNS and CDR2 SASEGT. This CDR3 is 13 amino acids long. DNA for the CDR3: TGTGCCAGCAGTGAAATGGGGGACTATGGCTACACCTTC. Its protein is CASSEMGDYGYTF.

This clone was seen a few times. V and J are TRBV30 and TRBJ1-1; the D is unclear. Germline lookup yields CDR1 GTSNPN and CDR2 SVGIG (reference sequence). V was shortened by 4 bases and J by 0 bases, with 12 bases between the two germline ends. The CDR3 is 14 amino acids. The CDR3 region has the DNA TGTGCCTGGAACTATGGCAGCCTGAACACTGAAGCTTTCTTT. Translation: CAWNYGSLNTEAFF.

This chain connects TRBV7-6 to TRBJ1-5; 7 nucleotides match TRBD1. V dropped 1 base and J dropped 6; count of bases not matched to a gene: 0. The germline CDR1 and CDR2 sequences are SGHVS and FNYEAQ. The CDR3 consists of 13 residues. The DNA of the CDR3 is TGTGCCAGCAGCTTAGGGACAGGTCAGCCCCAGCATTTT. This encodes CASSLGTGQPQHF.

As to this clone: The same CDR3 also results from other DNA sequences found in this sample. V is TRBV5-1 and J is TRBJ1-1; 7 positions agree with TRBD1. The CDR3 totals 15 residues. V dropped 4 bases and J dropped 4; count of bases not matched to a gene: 10. Germline-derived CDR1 and CDR2 are SGHRS and YFSETQ. The CDR3 region has the DNA TGCGCCAGCAGCCGCGAGGGGGCGAGGGGCACTGAAGCTTTCTTT. It translates to CASSREGARGTEAFF.

CDR3 sequence (DNA): TGCAGCGTAGAGGACACGAGCTATGGCTACACCTTC. Its protein is CSVEDTSYGYTF. The chain joins TRBV29-1 to TRBJ1-2; maybe TRBD1 (5 bases). V was cut by 6 bases and J by 4 bases, with 12 bases left in between. The germline CDR1 and CDR2 sequences are SQVTM and ANQGSEA. The length of the CDR3 is 12 residues.

The chain uses TRBV13 and TRBJ1-2; maybe TRBD1 (6 bases). The CDR3 has 12 amino acids. Germline CDR1 reads PRHDT; CDR2 reads FYEKMQ (reference sequence). V dropped 8 bases and J dropped 8 bases, with 15 bases sitting between them. The CDR3: CASAWVGGGYTF. CDR3 DNA sequence: TGTGCCAGCGCTTGGGTCGGGGGCGGCTACACCTTC.

The chain combines TRBV14 with TRBJ1-6, with 7 nucleotides matching TRBD1. CDR3 size: 18 residues. V was clipped by 3 bases and J by 5 bases; unmatched bases: 13. Per germline, CDR1 SGHDN and CDR2 FVKESK. The CDR3 DNA follows: TGTGCCAGCAGCCATAATACAGGGGTTTGGGGAGATAATTCACCCCTCCACTTT. This codes for CASSHNTGVWGDNSPLHF.

The chain uses TRBV7-2 and TRBJ2-3; 8 bases agree with TRBD1. Germline CDR1 and CDR2: SGHTA and FQGNSA. Trimming cost V 4 bases and J 1 base; bases outside gene matches: 4. The CDR3 has 15 residues. In DNA, the CDR3 is TGTGCCAGCAGCTCCGGACAGGGTGGCACAGATACGCAGTATTTT. Protein sequence: CASSSGQGGTDTQYF.

This clone was seen more than once but under ten times. The chain recombines TRBV20-1 with TRBJ2-3; D gene ambiguous. V dropped 5 bases and J dropped 6 bases, with 9 bases sitting between them. This CDR3 spans 11 amino acids. The germline CDR1 and CDR2 sequences are DFQATT and SNEGSKA (reference sequence). The CDR3 is CSAGPADTQYF. CDR3 sequence (DNA): TGCAGTGCTGGGCCCGCGGATACGCAGTATTTT.

The chain carries TRBV25-1 and TRBJ1-4; 8 bases line up with TRBD1. The CDR3 has 16 amino acids. Germline values: CDR1 MGHDK, CDR2 SYGVNS. The trim removed 4 bases at V and 5 bases at J, leaving 9 bases unmatched. The CDR3 DNA follows: TGTGCCAGCAGTGGGCCCCGGGACAGGCGGAATGAAAAACTGTTTTTT. Translated: CASSGPRDRRNEKLFF.

V usage is TRBV29-1 and J usage is TRBJ1-4, with D possibly being TRBD1 (6 bases). V shed 6 bases and J shed 12 bases, with 17 bases lying between them. The CDR3 has 12 residues. Germline CDR1 and CDR2: SQVTM and ANQGSEA. CDR3 in DNA: TGCAGCGTAATTCCCACCGCAGGGGAACTGTTTTTT. Amino acid sequence: CSVIPTAGELFF.

This clone appeared a few times. The chain links TRBV4-1 to TRBJ1-5, with D possibly being TRBD1 (5 bases). This CDR3 is built from 15 residues. Germline CDR1 reads MGHRA; CDR2 reads YSYEKL. Trimming removed 0 bases from V and 4 bases from J, with 10 bases in between. The CDR3 protein is CASSQEEGWNQPQHF. CDR3 sequence (DNA): TGCGCCAGCAGCCAAGAGGAGGGGTGGAATCAGCCCCAGCATTTT.

The rearrangement links TRBV13 to TRBJ1-3; D call uncertain. The CDR3 is 15 residues long. Germline lookup yields CDR1 PRHDT and CDR2 FYEKMQ (reference sequence). The V end was cut by 5 bases, the J end by 4 bases, with 15 bases between. The CDR3 region is CASSLNRLGGNTIYF. In DNA form, the CDR3 reads TGTGCCAGCAGCCTGAACCGCTTAGGAGGAAACACCATATATTTT. The whole variable domain, filled in from reference TRBV13 and TRBJ1-3, reads AAGVIQSPRHLIKEKRETATLKCYPIPRHDTVYWYQQGPGQDPQFLISFYEKMQSDKGSIPDRFSAQQFSDYHSELNMSSLELGDSALYFCASSLNRLGGNTIYFGEGSWLTVV.

This clone has just a few counts. V and J are TRBV5-8 and TRBJ2-1, with TRBD1 matching 8 bases. After removal of 0 bases from V and 8 bases from J, the junction contained 4 bases not matched to a gene. In germline, CDR1 is SGHTS, CDR2 YDEGEE. This CDR3 contains 14 residues. As DNA, the CDR3 is TGTGCCAGCAGCTTGGGACAGGGGTCCGATGAGCAGTTCTTC. Protein sequence: CASSLGQGSDEQFF.

This sequence joins TRBV5-4 and TRBJ1-2; 8 nucleotides align to TRBD1. V dropped 5 bases and J dropped 6; count of bases not matched to a gene: 9. CDR1 and CDR2 from the germline V gene are SGHNT and YYREEE (reference sequence). The CDR3 runs 14 residues. The CDR3 DNA is TGTGCCAGCAGGAAGACAGGGGTAGAAGATGGCTACACCTTC. Translation gives CASRKTGVEDGYTF.

The gene calls are TRBV21-1 and TRBJ2-5. TRBV21-1 is a documented pseudogene. There are 13 residues in the CDR3. CDR3 region: CASTPLGWETQYF. The CDR3 nucleotides read TGTGCCAGCACTCCATTAGGGTGGGAGACCCAGTACTTC.